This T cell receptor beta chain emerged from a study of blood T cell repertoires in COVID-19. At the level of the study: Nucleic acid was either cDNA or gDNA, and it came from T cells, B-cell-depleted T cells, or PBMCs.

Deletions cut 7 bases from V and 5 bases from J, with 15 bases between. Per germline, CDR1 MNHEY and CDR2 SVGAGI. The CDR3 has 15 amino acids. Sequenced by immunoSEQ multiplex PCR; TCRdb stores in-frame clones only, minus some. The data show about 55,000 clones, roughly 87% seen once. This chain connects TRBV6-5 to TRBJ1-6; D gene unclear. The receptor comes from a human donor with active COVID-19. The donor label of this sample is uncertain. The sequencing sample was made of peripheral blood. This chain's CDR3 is CASTQYFRNNSPLHF. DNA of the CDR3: TGTGCCAGCACCCAGTATTTTCGAAATAATTCACCCCTCCACTTT.